Included here is one T cell receptor beta chain sequence, with context. Its antigen is still unknown. The data stem from a study of cytomegalovirus exposure and HLA in healthy donors. Broader study findings: A later analysis reportedly found fewer N-insertions in an Asian-associated ancestry cluster than the approximately 670-donor mean.

It was with 60 Vbeta and 13 Jbeta primers that the PCR ran. Generated by immunoSEQ multiplex PCR, the TCRdb table keeps only in-frame clones and is missing some. The listing contains more than 110,000 clones. Trimming shortened V by 7 bases and J by 11 bases, and 14 bases separated the two germline ends. The CDR3 covers 11 residues. Germline assignment: CDR1 ENHRY and CDR2 SYGVKD. Sequencing was performed on PBMCs. The TCR comes from a man between 35 and 55 years old in good health and CMV-seronegative. The chain employs TRBV10-3 and TRBJ1-1; D gene unclear. The CDR3 reads CAITGEGEAFF. The CDR3 bases are TGTGCCATCACCGGGGAGGGCGAGGCTTTCTTT.